This T cell receptor (beta chain) was recorded in a study of blood T cell repertoires in COVID-19. Study context: Sites across the United States, Italy and Spain contributed samples from acute and convalescent COVID-19. The analysed material was cDNA or gDNA that came from T cells, B-cell-depleted T cells, or PBMCs.

This clone was counted once. Each participant's cohort was designated according to participant-reported clinical history. The germline CDR1 and CDR2 sequences are SGHRS and YFSETQ. The CDR3 runs to 14 residues. V shed 0 bases, J shed 10 bases, and the junction held 3 bases outside the gene matches. The table came from immunoSEQ multiplex PCR; TCRdb's copy has only in-frame clones and leaves some out. The sample lists around 200,000 clones; more than 70% were seen once. This receptor was identified in a woman in her 40s with acute COVID-19. The J gene is TRBJ1-4, the V gene TRBV5-1; 10 nucleotides agree with TRBD1. The sequenced sample consisted of PBMCs or T cells enriched from blood (not recorded which). The CDR3 coding sequence is TGCGCCAGCAGCTTGGCCGGACAGGGGGGAAAACTGTTTTTT. It codes for CASSLAGQGGKLFF.